This TCR beta chain was sequenced during a study of cytomegalovirus exposure and HLA in healthy donors. 60 Vbeta and 13 Jbeta primers were used in PCR. Sequenced by immunoSEQ multiplex PCR; TCRdb stores in-frame clones only, minus some. The sample shows about 90,000 clones, 65% of them seen only once. Germline CDR1 is KGHSH and CDR2 is LQKENI. This CDR3 comprises 18 residues. Unmatched junction bases numbered 6, after V lost 4 bases and J lost 0 bases. General study results and limits: The authors later linked a missense DCLRE1C variant to TCR beta V- and J-gene trimming. A later analysis found TCR association rates differed by HLA locus, highest for DRB1 and lowest for HLA-C. Reports indicated that the classifier achieved high specificity and sensitivity in diagnosing cytomegalovirus status.

As for this clone: Its matching antigen is unknown.

The gene calls are TRBV18 and TRBJ2-6, with 10 bases fitting TRBD1. This sequence was found in a woman in her forties or fifties in good health and CMV-seropositive. Sequencing was carried out using PBMCs. The CDR3 loop reads CASSLLGQGDSGANVLTF. Written as DNA, the CDR3 is TGTGCCAGCTCACTCCTCGGACAGGGGGACTCTGGGGCCAACGTCCTGACTTTC.